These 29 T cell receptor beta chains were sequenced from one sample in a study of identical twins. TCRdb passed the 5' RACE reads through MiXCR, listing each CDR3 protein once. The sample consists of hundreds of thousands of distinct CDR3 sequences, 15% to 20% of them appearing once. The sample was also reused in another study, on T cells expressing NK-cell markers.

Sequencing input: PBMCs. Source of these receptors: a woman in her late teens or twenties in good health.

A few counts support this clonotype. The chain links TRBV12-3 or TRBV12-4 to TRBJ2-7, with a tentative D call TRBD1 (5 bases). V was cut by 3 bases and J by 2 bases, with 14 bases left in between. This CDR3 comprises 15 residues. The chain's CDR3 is CASSFFRPGTYEQYF. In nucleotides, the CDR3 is TGTGCCAGCAGTTTCTTTCGCCCAGGGACCTACGAGCAGTACTTC.

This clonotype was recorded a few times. Here the CDR3 reads CASETRRAPTDTQYF. CDR3 nucleotide sequence: TGTGCCTCCGAGACCAGACGGGCCCCCACAGATACGCAGTATTTT. The chain has TRBV12-3 or TRBV12-4 and TRBJ2-3; D unresolved. The CDR3 length is 15 residues. Trimming took off 11 bases at V and 2 bases at J, with 20 bases between the two ends.

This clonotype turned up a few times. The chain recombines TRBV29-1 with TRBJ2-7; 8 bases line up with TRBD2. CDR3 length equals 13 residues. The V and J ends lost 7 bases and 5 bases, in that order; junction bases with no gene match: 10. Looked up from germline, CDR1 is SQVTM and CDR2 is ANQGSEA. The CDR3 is CSATSGLSNEQYF. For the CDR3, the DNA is TGCAGCGCTACTAGCGGCCTTTCCAACGAGCAGTACTTC.

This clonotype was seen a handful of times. CDR3 sequence: CASSLVTAGNPHSYEQYF. The CDR3 nucleotides read TGTGCCAGCAGCTTAGTAACTGCCGGCAATCCCCACTCCTACGAGCAGTACTTC. This chain links TRBV7-6 with TRBJ2-7; no clear D gene. Germline values: CDR1 SGHVS, CDR2 FNYEAQ. Trimming stripped 1 base from V and 0 bases from J, with 19 bases between. CDR3 length: 18 amino acids.

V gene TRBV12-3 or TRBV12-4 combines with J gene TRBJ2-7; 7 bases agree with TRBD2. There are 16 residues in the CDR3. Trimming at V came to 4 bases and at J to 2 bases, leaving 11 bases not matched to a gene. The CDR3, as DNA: TGTGCCAGCAGTTCCCCAGAATCTAGCGGCCCCTACGAGCAGTACTTC. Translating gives CASSSPESSGPYEQYF.

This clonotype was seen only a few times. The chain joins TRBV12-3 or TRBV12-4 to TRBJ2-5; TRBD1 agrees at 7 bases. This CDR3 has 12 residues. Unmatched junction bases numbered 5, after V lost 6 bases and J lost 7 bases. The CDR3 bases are TGTGCCAGCAGACAGGGGTATACGACCCAGTACTTC. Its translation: CASRQGYTTQYF.

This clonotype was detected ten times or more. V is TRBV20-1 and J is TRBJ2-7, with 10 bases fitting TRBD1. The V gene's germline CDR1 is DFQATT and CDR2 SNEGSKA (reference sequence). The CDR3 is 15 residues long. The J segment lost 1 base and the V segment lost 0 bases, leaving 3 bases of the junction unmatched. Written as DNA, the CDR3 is TGCAGTGCTAGAGACCCGGGACAGGGGTCCTACGAGCAGTACTTC. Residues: CSARDPGQGSYEQYF.

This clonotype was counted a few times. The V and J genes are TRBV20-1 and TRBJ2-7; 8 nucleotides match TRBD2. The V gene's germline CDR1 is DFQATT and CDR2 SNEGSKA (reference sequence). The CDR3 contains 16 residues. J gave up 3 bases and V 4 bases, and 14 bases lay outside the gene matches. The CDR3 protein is CSATDPQAGVYYEQYF. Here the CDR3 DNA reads TGCAGTGCTACAGATCCGCAAGCGGGAGTCTACTACGAGCAGTACTTC.

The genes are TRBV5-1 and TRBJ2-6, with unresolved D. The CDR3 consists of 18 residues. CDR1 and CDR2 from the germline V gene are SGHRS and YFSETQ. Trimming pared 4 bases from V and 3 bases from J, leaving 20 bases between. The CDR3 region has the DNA TGCGCCAGCAGCACCACCACTGGGAACCAGCTTGGGGCCAACGTCCTGACTTTC. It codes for CASSTTTGNQLGANVLTF.

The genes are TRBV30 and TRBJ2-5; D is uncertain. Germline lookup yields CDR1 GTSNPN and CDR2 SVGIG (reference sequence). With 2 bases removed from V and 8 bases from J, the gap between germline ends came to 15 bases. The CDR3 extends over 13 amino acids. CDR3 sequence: CAWSTNAKNTQYF. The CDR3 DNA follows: TGTGCCTGGAGTACTAACGCTAAGAATACCCAGTACTTC.

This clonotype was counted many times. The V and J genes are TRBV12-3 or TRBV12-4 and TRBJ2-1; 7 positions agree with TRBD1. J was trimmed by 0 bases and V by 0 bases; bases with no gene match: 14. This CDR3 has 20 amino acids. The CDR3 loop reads CASSLAVQGWLSGSYNEQFF. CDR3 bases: TGTGCCAGCAGTTTAGCAGTACAGGGGTGGTTGTCCGGCTCCTACAATGAGCAGTTCTTC.

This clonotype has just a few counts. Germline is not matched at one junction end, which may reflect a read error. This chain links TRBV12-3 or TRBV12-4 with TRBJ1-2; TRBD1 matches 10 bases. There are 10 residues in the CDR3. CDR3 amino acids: CASSWDRGVF. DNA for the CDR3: TGTGCCAGCAGTTGGGACAGGGGAGTCTTC.

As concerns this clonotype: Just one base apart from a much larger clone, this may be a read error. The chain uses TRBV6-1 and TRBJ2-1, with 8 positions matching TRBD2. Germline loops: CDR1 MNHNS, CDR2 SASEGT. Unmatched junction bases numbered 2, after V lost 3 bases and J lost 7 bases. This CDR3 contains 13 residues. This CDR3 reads CASSDGGGNEQFF. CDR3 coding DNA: TGTGCCAGCAGTGACGGGGGGGGAAATGAGCAGTTCTTC.

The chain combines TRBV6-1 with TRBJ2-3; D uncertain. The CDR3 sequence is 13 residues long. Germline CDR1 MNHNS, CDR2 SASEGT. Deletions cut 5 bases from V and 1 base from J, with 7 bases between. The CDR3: CASSNPGTDTQYF. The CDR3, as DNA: TGTGCCAGCAGTAATCCCGGCACAGATACGCAGTATTTT.

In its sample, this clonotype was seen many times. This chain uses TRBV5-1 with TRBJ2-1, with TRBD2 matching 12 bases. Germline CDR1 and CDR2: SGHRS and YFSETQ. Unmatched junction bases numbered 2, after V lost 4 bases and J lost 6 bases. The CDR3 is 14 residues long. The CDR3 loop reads CASSASGRVNEQFF. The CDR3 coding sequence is TGCGCCAGCAGCGCTAGCGGGAGGGTCAATGAGCAGTTCTTC.

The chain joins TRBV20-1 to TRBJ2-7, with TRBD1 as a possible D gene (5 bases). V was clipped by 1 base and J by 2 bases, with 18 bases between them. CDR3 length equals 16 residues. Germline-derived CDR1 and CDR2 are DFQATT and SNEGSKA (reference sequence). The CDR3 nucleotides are TGCAGTGCTAGAGTTGGGGCCAACCAGCACGCCTACGAGCAGTACTTC. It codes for CSARVGANQHAYEQYF.

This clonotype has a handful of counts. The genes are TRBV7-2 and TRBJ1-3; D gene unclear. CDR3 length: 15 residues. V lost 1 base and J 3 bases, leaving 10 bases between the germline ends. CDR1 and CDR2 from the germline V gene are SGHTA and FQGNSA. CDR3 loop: CASSLGIFSGNTIYF. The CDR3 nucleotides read TGTGCCAGCAGCTTAGGGATATTCAGTGGAAACACCATATATTTT.

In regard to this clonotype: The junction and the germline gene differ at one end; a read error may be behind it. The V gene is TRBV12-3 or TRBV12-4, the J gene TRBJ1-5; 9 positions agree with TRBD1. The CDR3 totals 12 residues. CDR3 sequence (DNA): TGTGCCAGCAGTCTGGGACAGGGCTTACCTTCTTTT. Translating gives CASSLGQGLPSF.

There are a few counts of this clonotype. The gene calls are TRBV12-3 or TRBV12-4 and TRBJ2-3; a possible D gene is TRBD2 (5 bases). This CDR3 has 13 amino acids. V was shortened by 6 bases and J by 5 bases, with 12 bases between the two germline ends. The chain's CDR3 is CASRRTAGDTQYF. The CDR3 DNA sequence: TGTGCCAGCAGAAGGACTGCTGGAGATACGCAGTATTTT.

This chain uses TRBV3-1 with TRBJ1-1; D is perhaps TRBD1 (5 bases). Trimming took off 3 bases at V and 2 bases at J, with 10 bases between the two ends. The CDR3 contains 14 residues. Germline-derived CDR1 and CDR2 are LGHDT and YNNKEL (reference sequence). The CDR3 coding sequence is TGTGCCAGCAGCCATGCAGACAGAAACACTGAAGCTTTCTTT. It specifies CASSHADRNTEAFF.

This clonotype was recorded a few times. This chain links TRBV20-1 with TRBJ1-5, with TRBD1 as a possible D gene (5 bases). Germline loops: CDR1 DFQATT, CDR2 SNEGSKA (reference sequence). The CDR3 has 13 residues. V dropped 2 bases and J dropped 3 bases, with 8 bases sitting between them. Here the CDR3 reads CSARQGYNQPQHF. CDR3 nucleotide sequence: TGCAGTGCTAGACAGGGCTACAATCAGCCCCAGCATTTT.

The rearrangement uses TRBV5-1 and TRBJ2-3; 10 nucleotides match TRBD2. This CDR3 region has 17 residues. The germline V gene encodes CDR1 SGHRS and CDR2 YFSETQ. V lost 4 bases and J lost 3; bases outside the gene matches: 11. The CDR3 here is CASSTTPLAGVTDTQYF. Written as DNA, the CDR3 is TGCGCCAGCAGCACCACCCCCCTAGCGGGGGTTACAGATACGCAGTATTTT.

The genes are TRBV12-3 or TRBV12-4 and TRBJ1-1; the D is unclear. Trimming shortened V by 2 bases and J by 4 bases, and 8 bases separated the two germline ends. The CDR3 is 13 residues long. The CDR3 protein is CASSLLQSTEAFF. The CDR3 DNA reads TGTGCCAGCAGTTTACTGCAGAGCACTGAAGCTTTCTTT.

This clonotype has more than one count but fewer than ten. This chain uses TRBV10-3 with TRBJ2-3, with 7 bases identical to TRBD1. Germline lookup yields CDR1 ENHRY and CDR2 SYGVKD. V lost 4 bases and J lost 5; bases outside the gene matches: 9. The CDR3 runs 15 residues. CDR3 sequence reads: CAISGGGADVDTQYF. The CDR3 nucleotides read TGTGCCATCAGTGGAGGGGGCGCTGACGTAGATACGCAGTATTTT.

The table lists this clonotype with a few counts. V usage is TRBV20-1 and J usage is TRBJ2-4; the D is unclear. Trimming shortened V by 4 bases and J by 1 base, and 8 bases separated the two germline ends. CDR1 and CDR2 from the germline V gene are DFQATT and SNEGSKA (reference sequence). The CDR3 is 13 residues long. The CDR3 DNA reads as TGCAGTGCTACGGAGATTGCCAAAAACATTCAGTACTTC. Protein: CSATEIAKNIQYF.

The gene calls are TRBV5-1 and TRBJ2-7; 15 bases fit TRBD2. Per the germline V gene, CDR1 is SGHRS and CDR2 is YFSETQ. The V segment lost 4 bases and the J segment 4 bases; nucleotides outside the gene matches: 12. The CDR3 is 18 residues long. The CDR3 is CASSKGLAGGSISYEQYF. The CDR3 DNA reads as TGCGCCAGCAGCAAGGGACTAGCGGGAGGATCGATTAGTTACGAGCAGTACTTC.

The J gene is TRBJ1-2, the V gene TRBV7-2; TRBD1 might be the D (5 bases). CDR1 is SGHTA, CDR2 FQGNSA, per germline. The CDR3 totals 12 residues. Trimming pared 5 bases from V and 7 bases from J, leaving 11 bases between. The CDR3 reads CASSRDVTGYTF. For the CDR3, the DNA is TGTGCCAGCAGCCGGGACGTTACTGGCTACACCTTC.

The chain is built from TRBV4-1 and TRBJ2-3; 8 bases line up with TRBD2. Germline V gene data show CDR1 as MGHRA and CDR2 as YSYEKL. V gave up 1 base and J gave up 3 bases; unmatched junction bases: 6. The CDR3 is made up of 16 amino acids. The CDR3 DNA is TGCGCCAGCAGCCAAGGGAGCGGGAGTCGGACAGATACGCAGTATTTT. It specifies CASSQGSGSRTDTQYF.

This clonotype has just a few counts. The CDR3 DNA sequence: TGTGCCAGCAGCCCCAGGGACAGAATCTATGGCTACACCTTC. It codes for CASSPRDRIYGYTF. The chain recombines TRBV7-9 with TRBJ1-2, with 7 bases fitting TRBD1. The CDR3 loop spans 14 amino acids. The J segment lost 4 bases and the V segment lost 5 bases, leaving 7 bases of the junction unmatched. Germline CDR1 reads SEHNR; CDR2 reads FQNEAQ (reference sequence). Based on the CDR3 plus reference TRBV7-9 and TRBJ1-2, the full variable domain is DTGVSQNPRHKITKRGQNVTFRCDPISEHNRLYWYRQTLGQGPEFLTYFQNEAQLEKSRLLSDRFSAERPKGSFSTLEIQRTEQGDSAMYLCASSPRDRIYGYTFGSGTRLTVV.